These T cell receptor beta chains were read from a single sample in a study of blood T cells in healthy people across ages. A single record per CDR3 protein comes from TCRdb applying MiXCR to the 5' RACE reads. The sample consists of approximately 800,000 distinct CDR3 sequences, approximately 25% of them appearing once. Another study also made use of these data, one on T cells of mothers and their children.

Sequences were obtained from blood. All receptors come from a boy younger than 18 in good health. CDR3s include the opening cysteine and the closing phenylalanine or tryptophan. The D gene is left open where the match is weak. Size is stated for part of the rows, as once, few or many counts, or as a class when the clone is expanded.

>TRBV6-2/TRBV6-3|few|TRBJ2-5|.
TGTGCCAGCAGTCGTACCCGGGGGCTCCGTGAGACCCAGTACTTC
CASSRTRGLRETQYF
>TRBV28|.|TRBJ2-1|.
TGTGCCAGCAGTTTAGTGGGGGGGCTGCTTGAGCAGTTCTTC
CASSLVGGLLEQFF
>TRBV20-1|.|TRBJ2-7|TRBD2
TGCAGTGCTTCCGGGACTAGCGGGGAGCAGTACTTC
CSASGTSGEQYF
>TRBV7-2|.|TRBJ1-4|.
TGTGCCAGCAACTTACCGCCACAGAACAATGAAAAACTGTTTTTT
CASNLPPQNNEKLFF
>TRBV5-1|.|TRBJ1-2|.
TGCGCCAGCAGCTCGAGCAGCCTCTATGGCTACACCTTC
CASSSSSLYGYTF
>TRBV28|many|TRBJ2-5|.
TGTGCCAGCAGTTTACCCCGGGGTCTCCAAGAGACCCAGTACTTC
CASSLPRGLQETQYF
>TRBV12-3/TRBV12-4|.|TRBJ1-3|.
TGTGCCAGCAGTTTCGCAGGCCTCTCTGGAAACACCATATATTTT
CASSFAGLSGNTIYF
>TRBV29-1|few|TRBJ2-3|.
TGCAGCGTTGAAGATCTCCCCACTCCTAGCACAGATACGCAGTATTTT
CSVEDLPTPSTDTQYF
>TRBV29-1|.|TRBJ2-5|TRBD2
TGCAGCGTAGAGAGGACTAGCGGTAAAGAGACCCAGTACTTC
CSVERTSGKETQYF
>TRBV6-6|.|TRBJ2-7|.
TGTGCCAGCAGCCCATTCAGGACAGCAGCCTACGAGCAGTACTTC
CASSPFRTAAYEQYF
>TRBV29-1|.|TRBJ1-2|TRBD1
TGCAGCGTTCCTAGCAGGGGGTCCTATGGCTACACCTTC
CSVPSRGSYGYTF
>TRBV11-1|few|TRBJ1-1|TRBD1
TGTGCCAGCAGCTCGGGACAGTATGACACTGAAGCTTTCTTT
CASSSGQYDTEAFF
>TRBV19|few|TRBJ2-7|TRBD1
TGTGCCAGTAGTATAAAGGGGGCGGCCTACGAGCAGTACTTC
CASSIKGAAYEQYF
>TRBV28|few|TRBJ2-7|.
TGTGCCAGCAGTCTCCGGGACCCCCAGGTGTACGAGCAGTACTTC
CASSLRDPQVYEQYF
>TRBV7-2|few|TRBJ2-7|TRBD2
TGTGCCAGCAGCGTAGAACCGGGACTAGCGAGCTCCTACGAGCAGTACTTC
CASSVEPGLASSYEQYF
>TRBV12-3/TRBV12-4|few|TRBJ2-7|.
TGTGCCAGCAGTTTGTCAACGGTCACCTACGAGCAGTACTTC
CASSLSTVTYEQYF
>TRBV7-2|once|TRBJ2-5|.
TGTGCCGGCAGCTTTCCGAGGGTCCAAGAGACCCAGTACTTC
CAGSFPRVQETQYF
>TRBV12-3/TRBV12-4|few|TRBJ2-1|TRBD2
TGTGCCAGCAATAGACTAGCGGGAGTTCATGAGCAGTTCTTC
CASNRLAGVHEQFF
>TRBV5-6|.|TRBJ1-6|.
TGTGCCAGCAGCTTGATCAGGATTGTGAATTCACCCCTCCACTTT
CASSLIRIVNSPLHF
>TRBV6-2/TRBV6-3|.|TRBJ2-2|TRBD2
TGTGCCAGCAGTTACTCAGGCGGGAGCGTGCTGTTTTTT
CASSYSGGSVLFF
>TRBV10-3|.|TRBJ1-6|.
TGTGCCATCAATCGAGATTATAATTCACCCCTCCACTTT
CAINRDYNSPLHF
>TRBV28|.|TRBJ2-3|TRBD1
TGTGCCAGCAGTCCCGACAGGGGGTGGGACACAGATACGCAGTATTTT
CASSPDRGWDTDTQYF
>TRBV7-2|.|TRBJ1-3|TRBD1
TGTGCCAGCAGCCCCTGGGGGACAGCTGGAAACACCATATATTTT
CASSPWGTAGNTIYF
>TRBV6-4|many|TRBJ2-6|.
TGTGCCAGCAGTGACTCAGGGGGCTCTGGGGCCAACGTCCTGACTTTC
CASSDSGGSGANVLTF
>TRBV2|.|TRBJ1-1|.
TGTGCCAGCAGCGGACGGCCGAACACTGAAGCTTTCTTT
CASSGRPNTEAFF
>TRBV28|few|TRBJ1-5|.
TGTGCCAGCAAGGAGCGGGAATTGACTCAGCCCCAGCATTTT
CASKERELTQPQHF
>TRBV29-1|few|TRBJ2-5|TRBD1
TGCAGCGTTGAAGTAGGACAGGGGTGGGAGACCCAGTACTTC
CSVEVGQGWETQYF
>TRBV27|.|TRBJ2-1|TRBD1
TGTGCCAGCACCCCGGACAGGGACTACAATGAGCAGTTCTTC
CASTPDRDYNEQFF
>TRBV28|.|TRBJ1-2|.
TGTGCCAGCAGTTTAAGTCCGTGGGGGAACTATGGCTACACCTTC
CASSLSPWGNYGYTF
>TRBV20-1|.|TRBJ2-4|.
TGCGGGGCCCAGTTGGGGAACATTCAGTACTTC
CGAQLGNIQYF
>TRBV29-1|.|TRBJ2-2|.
TGCAGCGCCTGGAGGGGGCTAGTATCCGGGGAGCTGTTTTTT
CSAWRGLVSGELFF
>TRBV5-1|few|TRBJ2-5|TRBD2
TGCGCCAGCAGCGAAACTAGCGGGAGGGCTTTGGAGACCCAGTACTTC
CASSETSGRALETQYF
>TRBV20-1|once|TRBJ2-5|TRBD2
TGCAGTGCTGGTAGAACTAGCGGTTGGCAAGAGACCCAGTACTTC
CSAGRTSGWQETQYF
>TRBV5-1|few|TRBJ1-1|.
TGCGCCAGCAGCTTGTTCTCCGGGGACACTGAAGCTTTCTTT
CASSLFSGDTEAFF
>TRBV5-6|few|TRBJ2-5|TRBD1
TGTGCCAGCAGCCTGATGACAGGGCAGAGGGAGACCCAGTACTTC
CASSLMTGQRETQYF
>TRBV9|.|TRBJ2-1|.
TGTGCCAGCAGCGTAGAAAGCCTAAACCTTTACAATGAGCAGTTCTTC
CASSVESLNLYNEQFF
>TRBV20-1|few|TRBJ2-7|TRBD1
TGCAGTGCCGCGGGACAGGGGACCTACGAGCAGTACTTC
CSAAGQGTYEQYF
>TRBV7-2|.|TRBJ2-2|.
TGTGCCAGCAGCCCACTCGACGGGGCCGGGGAGCTGTTTTTT
CASSPLDGAGELFF
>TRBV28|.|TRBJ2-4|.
TGTGCCAGCAGTTGGGGACATAATATTGACATTCAGTACTTC
CASSWGHNIDIQYF
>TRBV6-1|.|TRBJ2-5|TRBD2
TGTGCCAGCAGCCCCGGGGGTAGCGGGGGGGCGTTGGAGACCCAGTACTTC
CASSPGGSGGALETQYF
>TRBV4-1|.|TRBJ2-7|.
TGCGCCAGCAGCCAAAGAGGGAACGAGCAGTACTTC
CASSQRGNEQYF
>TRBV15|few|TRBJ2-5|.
TGTGCCACCAGCTTACCAGGAAACCAAGAGACCCAGTACTTC
CATSLPGNQETQYF
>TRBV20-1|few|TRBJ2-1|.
TGCAGTGTCCTGAACCAGGGGTGGGGGGCCTACAATGAGCAGTTCTTC
CSVLNQGWGAYNEQFF
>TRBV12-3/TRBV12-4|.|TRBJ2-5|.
TGTGCCAGCAGTGCCGGGAGTGGCCAAGAGACCCAGTACTTC
CASSAGSGQETQYF
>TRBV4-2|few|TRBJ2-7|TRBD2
TGTGCCAGCAGCCAAGAAGGGACTAGCGGGACTCGTGAGCAGTACTTC
CASSQEGTSGTREQYF